The 25 T cell receptor beta chains given below trace back to one sample, sequenced in a study of cytomegalovirus exposure and HLA in healthy donors. The PCR was carried out with 60 Vbeta primers and 13 Jbeta primers. Libraries were prepared by immunoSEQ multiplex PCR; TCRdb keeps only in-frame clonotypes and omits some of them. The sample has around 170,000 clones, 75% to 90% seen once; the top ten hold approximately 6%. Sequencing was done on a sample of PBMCs. The receptors here all came from a man aged 35 to 55 in good health and CMV-seropositive.

The rearrangement uses TRBV9 and TRBJ1-4; unclear D gene. V lost 1 base, J lost 4 bases, and 8 bases lay in between. The germline V gene has CDR1 SGDLS and CDR2 YYNGEE. The CDR3 loop spans 14 amino acids. CDR3 nucleotides: TGTGCCAGCAGCGTAACACCTTTTAATGAAAAACTGTTTTTT. This sequence encodes CASSVTPFNEKLFF.

CDR3 protein: CASSQDPRGHGYTF. CDR3 DNA: TGCGCCAGCAGCCAAGATCCGAGGGGGCATGGCTACACCTTC. This chain connects TRBV4-3 to TRBJ1-2; 7 bases are shared with TRBD1. This CDR3 spans 14 amino acids. The germline V gene encodes CDR1 LGHNA and CDR2 YSLEER. Unmatched junction bases numbered 4, after V lost 0 bases and J lost 6 bases.

This clone came up once. The chain carries TRBV28 and TRBJ2-7; 8 positions match TRBD1. Trimming at V came to 2 bases and at J to 2 bases, leaving 8 bases not matched to a gene. CDR1 is MDHEN and CDR2 is SYDVKM in the germline V gene. This CDR3 has 16 residues. CDR3 loop: CASSLRAGGRAYEQYF. The CDR3 DNA follows: TGTGCCAGCAGTTTAAGGGCAGGGGGCCGGGCCTACGAGCAGTACTTC.

CDR3 sequence reads: CASSFGTGPYEQYF. CDR3 DNA: TGTGCCAGCAGCTTCGGGACAGGGCCCTACGAGCAGTACTTC. The chain combines TRBV13 with TRBJ2-5; 9 nucleotides match TRBD1. The J call may be mistaken, given a closer DNA end match to TRBJ2-7. CDR3 length: 14 amino acids. Germline V gene sequence: CDR1 PRHDT, CDR2 FYEKMQ (reference sequence).

The chain recombines TRBV5-4 with TRBJ2-3; TRBD1 matches at 9 bases. After removal of 4 bases from V and 4 bases from J, the junction contained 4 bases not matched to a gene. Germline-derived CDR1 and CDR2 are SGHNT and YYREEE (reference sequence). This CDR3 spans 14 amino acids. CDR3 DNA: TGTGCCAGCAGCCTGACAGGGGGGTCAGATACGCAGTATTTT. Its translation is CASSLTGGSDTQYF. Full variable domain (rest looked up from reference TRBV5-4 and TRBJ2-3): ETGVTQSPTHLIKTRGQQVTLRCSSQSGHNTVSWYQQALGQGPQFIFQYYREEENGRGNFPPRFSGLQFPNYSSELNVNALELDDSALYLCASSLTGGSDTQYFGPGTRLTVL.

This chain joins TRBV10-2 and TRBJ2-7; the match to TRBD2 covers 9 bases. The junction had 6 bases not matched to a gene; V was cut back by 9 bases and J by 3 bases. Germline-derived CDR1 and CDR2 are WSHSY and SAAADI. This CDR3 is built from 13 residues. The CDR3 DNA reads TGCGCCAGTAGCGGGGGTACCATCTACGAGCAGTACTTC. Encoded protein: CASSGGTIYEQYF.

This clone came up a few times. The chain uses TRBV7-8 and TRBJ2-4; D not resolved. Trimming pared 5 bases from V and 0 bases from J, leaving 14 bases between. Germline V gene sequence: CDR1 SGHVS, CDR2 FQNEAQ. This CDR3 contains 16 residues. The CDR3 reads CASSPATGLAKNIQYF. The CDR3 DNA sequence: TGTGCCAGCAGCCCGGCGACGGGTTTAGCCAAAAACATTCAGTACTTC.

V and J are TRBV27 and TRBJ2-1; D is uncertain. The germline V gene has CDR1 MNHEY and CDR2 SMNVEV (reference sequence). V dropped 3 bases and J dropped 10 bases, with 10 bases sitting between them. CDR3 length equals 12 residues. Here the CDR3 reads CASSFVYAEQFF. The CDR3, as DNA: TGTGCCAGCAGTTTTGTCTATGCGGAGCAGTTCTTC.

The rearrangement uses TRBV19 and TRBJ1-1; 7 nucleotides match TRBD1. V was pared by 5 bases and J by 7 bases, with 7 bases of the junction left unmatched. CDR3 length: 13 amino acids. Germline V gene sequence: CDR1 LNHDA, CDR2 SQIVND (reference sequence). The CDR3 DNA is TGTGCCAGTAGTTACAGGGGAGAGGATGAAGCTTTCTTT. Protein sequence: CASSYRGEDEAFF.

The gene calls are TRBV9 and TRBJ2-5, with TRBD2 matching over 10 bases. The V gene end was trimmed by 2 bases and the J gene end by 4 bases; junction bases not matched to a gene: 5. The CDR3 has 15 residues. Per the germline V gene, CDR1 is SGDLS and CDR2 is YYNGEE. The CDR3 DNA follows: TGTGCCAGCAGCGTCTCTAGCGGGGGCGTAGAGACCCAGTACTTC. This gives the protein CASSVSSGGVETQYF.

The chain uses TRBV9 and TRBJ2-1; 8 bases are a match to TRBD2. V shed 2 bases and J 4 bases; nucleotides not matched to a gene: 5. The length of the CDR3 is 15 residues. Germline V gene lookup returns CDR1 SGDLS and CDR2 YYNGEE. The CDR3 DNA is TGTGCCAGCAGCGTTTCCTCGGGGGGGTACAATGAGCAGTTCTTC. Translating gives CASSVSSGGYNEQFF.

This clone showed up just once. V is TRBV7-9 and J is TRBJ1-3; D is uncertain. The CDR3 spans 16 residues. Germline CDR1 and CDR2: SEHNR and FQNEAQ (reference sequence). The V end lost 2 bases, the J end lost 4 bases, and 15 bases lay between the germline ends. DNA for the CDR3: TGTGCCAGCAGCTTAATGGCAGGCGTTGGGGGAAACACCATATATTTT. Residues: CASSLMAGVGGNTIYF.

The chain employs TRBV5-1 and TRBJ1-3, with no clear D. Per the germline V gene, CDR1 is SGHRS and CDR2 is YFSETQ. Trimming removed 4 bases from V and 0 bases from J, with 11 bases in between. The CDR3 covers 15 residues. CDR3 bases: TGCGCCAGCAGCCGGGAGGGATCCTCTGGAAACACCATATATTTT. Encoded protein: CASSREGSSGNTIYF.

In nucleotides, the CDR3 is TGTGCCAGCAGCCCTACCGGGGGGGCGACAGATACGCAGTATTTT. Protein: CASSPTGGATDTQYF. The V call is TRBV9, the J call TRBJ2-3, with 8 bases matching TRBD2. This CDR3 has 15 amino acids. In germline, CDR1 is SGDLS, CDR2 YYNGEE. The J segment lost 3 bases and the V segment lost 4 bases, leaving 7 bases of the junction unmatched.

CDR3 nucleotides: TGTGCCAGTACCCCCTACGGAGGCGGGGAGCTGTTTTTT. Its protein product is CASTPYGGGELFF. V usage is TRBV19 and J usage is TRBJ2-2, with D tentatively TRBD2 (5 bases). The CDR3 is made up of 13 amino acids. V lost 7 bases, J lost 7 bases, and 13 bases lay in between. Germline V gives CDR1 LNHDA, CDR2 SQIVND (reference sequence).

The J gene is TRBJ2-2, the V gene TRBV10-3; possible D gene TRBD1, 6 bases. CDR3 length: 15 residues. V was clipped by 4 bases and J by 2 bases, with 11 bases between them. CDR1 is ENHRY, CDR2 SYGVKD, per germline. The CDR3 nucleotides read TGTGCCATCAGTGGATTACAGGGTAACACCGGGGAGCTGTTTTTT. Its translation is CAISGLQGNTGELFF.

V and J are TRBV6-5 and TRBJ2-1; TRBD2 might be the D (7 bases). Germline assignment: CDR1 MNHEY and CDR2 SVGAGI. Between the trimmed V and J ends, which lost 6 bases and 8 bases, there was a span of 17 bases. The CDR3 length is 14 residues. The CDR3 nucleotides read TGTGCCAGCAGCCCCCCCGGGGGGCGGGATGAGCAGTTCTTC. Its translation is CASSPPGGRDEQFF.

This sequence joins TRBV9 and TRBJ1-4, with TRBD1 as a possible D gene (6 bases). V was pared by 0 bases and J by 4 bases, with 10 bases between. Looked up from germline, CDR1 is SGDLS and CDR2 is YYNGEE. This CDR3 spans 15 amino acids. Here the CDR3 reads CASSVGTASNEKLFF. CDR3 in DNA: TGTGCCAGCAGCGTAGGGACAGCGAGTAATGAAAAACTGTTTTTT.

A few counts support this clone. The V and J genes are TRBV21-1 and TRBJ2-2; TRBD1 reflects the table's D call only, with no check against the DNA. TRBV21-1 is flagged as a pseudogene. The CDR3 spans 14 residues. The CDR3 nucleotides read TGTGCCACACGTGGCAGGGCGAACACCGGGGAGCTGTTTTTT. It specifies CATRGRANTGELFF.

The chain uses TRBV4-1 and TRBJ1-1, with TRBD1 identical over 7 bases. Germline-derived CDR1 and CDR2 are MGHRA and YSYEKL. Unmatched junction bases numbered 7, after V lost 5 bases and J lost 1 base. This CDR3 spans 15 amino acids. Written as DNA, the CDR3 is TGCGCCAGCAGCTATGACAGGGCGAGGAACACTGAAGCTTTCTTT. Encoded protein: CASSYDRARNTEAFF.

The rearrangement links TRBV18 to TRBJ1-2; 8 nucleotides match TRBD1. This CDR3 has 13 amino acids. Germline V gene lookup returns CDR1 KGHSH and CDR2 LQKENI. With 4 bases clipped from V and 4 bases from J, the junction kept 2 bases outside the gene matches. Written as DNA, the CDR3 is TGTGCCAGCTCACTCGGGACAGGCTATGGCTACACCTTC. Translated: CASSLGTGYGYTF.

This chain connects TRBV9 to TRBJ2-2; 8 bases map to TRBD1. The CDR3 spans 15 residues. CDR1 SGDLS and CDR2 YYNGEE come from the germline V gene. V lost 8 bases, J lost 0 bases, and 6 bases stayed unmatched. The CDR3 here is CARGETGANTGELFF. The CDR3 nucleotides read TGTGCCAGAGGGGAGACAGGGGCGAACACCGGGGAGCTGTTTTTT.

This chain connects TRBV7-9 to TRBJ2-7; tentative D call: TRBD1 (5 bases). V lost 7 bases to trimming and J lost 4 bases, with 17 bases between them. CDR1 is SEHNR, CDR2 FQNEAQ, per germline (reference sequence). This CDR3 comprises 14 residues. The CDR3 is CASTRMGLGYEQYF. In nucleotides, the CDR3 is TGTGCCAGCACCAGAATGGGGCTCGGTTACGAGCAGTACTTC.

This chain uses TRBV5-6 with TRBJ2-7; D may be TRBD1 (5 bases). Per the germline V gene, CDR1 is SGHDT and CDR2 is YYEEEE. V dropped 5 bases and J dropped 3 bases, with 9 bases sitting between them. The CDR3 is 12 residues long. CDR3 in amino acids: CASSRDSYEQYF. The CDR3 DNA sequence: TGTGCCAGCAGTCGAGACAGCTACGAGCAGTACTTC.

The rearrangement links TRBV5-1 to TRBJ1-4; possibly TRBD1 for D (6 bases). Germline values: CDR1 SGHRS, CDR2 YFSETQ. The V gene lost 0 bases and the J gene lost 0 bases, with 15 bases spanning the gap. The CDR3 sequence is 18 residues long. CDR3 coding DNA: TGCGCCAGCAGCTTGGGATTCGGGACACCGGCAACTAATGAAAAACTGTTTTTT. This encodes CASSLGFGTPATNEKLFF.